The 20 T cell receptor beta chains below come from one sample, sequenced in a study of cytomegalovirus exposure and HLA in healthy donors. Generated by immunoSEQ multiplex PCR, the TCRdb table keeps only in-frame clones and is missing some. The sample holds under 95,000 clones, just over 90% seen once. Material for sequencing was PBMCs. The origin of the receptors is a man younger than 45 in good health and CMV-seronegative.

V usage is TRBV5-1 and J usage is TRBJ2-3; 12 bases are shared with TRBD2. This CDR3 contains 18 residues. Germline loops: CDR1 SGHRS, CDR2 YFSETQ. V trimming: 2 bases; J trimming: 4 bases; junction bases outside the gene matches: 11. This chain's CDR3 is CASSFRVSRLAGADTQYF. DNA for the CDR3: TGCGCCAGCAGCTTCCGTGTTTCCCGACTAGCGGGGGCAGATACGCAGTATTTT.

V usage is TRBV29-1 and J usage is TRBJ2-5; D remains unclear. Trimming shortened V by 0 bases and J by 3 bases, and 11 bases separated the two germline ends. The germline V gene encodes CDR1 SQVTM and CDR2 ANQGSEA. The CDR3 is 14 residues long. CDR3 DNA: TGCAGCGTTGAAGATCGCGCAACGAAAGAGACCCAGTACTTC. Its translation is CSVEDRATKETQYF.

The V call is TRBV28, the J call TRBJ1-5; D gene ambiguous. CDR1 is MDHEN and CDR2 is SYDVKM in the germline V gene. The CDR3 loop spans 14 amino acids. Trimming pared 9 bases from V and 3 bases from J, leaving 15 bases between. The CDR3 DNA sequence: TGTGCCAGTCTATCCGGGAATCTCAATCAGCCCCAGCATTTT. Its translation is CASLSGNLNQPQHF.

The CDR3 DNA follows: TGTGCCAGCAGTCCCCGGGACAACCCAAAAGGGACCCAGTACTTC. Its protein product is CASSPRDNPKGTQYF. The J gene is TRBJ2-5, the V gene TRBV28, with D possibly TRBD1 on 6 matching bases. Germline V CDR1 and CDR2: MDHEN, SYDVKM. CDR3 length: 15 amino acids. Trimming pared 5 bases from V and 7 bases from J, leaving 20 bases between.

The sample holds a few counts of this clone. The V and J genes are TRBV6-1 and TRBJ1-3; maybe TRBD1 (6 bases). This CDR3 has 15 residues. Trimming took off 2 bases at V and 4 bases at J, with 12 bases between the two ends. Germline CDR1 and CDR2: MNHNS and SASEGT. CDR3 sequence: CASSELGARGNTIYF. DNA for the CDR3: TGTGCCAGCAGTGAACTGGGGGCGCGAGGAAACACCATATATTTT.

The gene calls are TRBV28 and TRBJ1-2; D not resolved. Germline values: CDR1 MDHEN, CDR2 SYDVKM. The CDR3 is 13 residues long. Trimming left V 3 bases short and J 11 bases short, with 16 bases between. CDR3 amino acids: CASSLSDTINYTF. The CDR3 region has the DNA TGTGCCAGCAGTTTGAGCGATACCATTAATTACACCTTC.

This rearrangement joins TRBV11-1 to TRBJ2-1; tentative D call: TRBD2 (6 bases). CDR1 is SGHAT and CDR2 is FQDESV in the germline V gene (reference sequence). This CDR3 is built from 17 residues. V was trimmed by 1 base and J by 6 bases, leaving 19 bases between them. Here the CDR3 DNA reads TGTGCCAGCAGCTTAGGGAACGGGGGAGCGAGGAGCAATGAGCAGTTCTTC. Its protein product is CASSLGNGGARSNEQFF.

The CDR3 nucleotides read TGCGCCAGCAGCCCACAGGGGGCCAGCTACGAGCAGTACTTC. It specifies CASSPQGASYEQYF. The chain employs TRBV10-2 and TRBJ2-7, with 9 bases matching TRBD1. The CDR3 has 14 amino acids. J was trimmed by 3 bases and V by 6 bases; bases with no gene match: 6. Germline V gene data show CDR1 as WSHSY and CDR2 as SAAADI.

The chain recombines TRBV7-8 with TRBJ2-2; D is possibly TRBD1 (7 bases). CDR1 is SGHVS and CDR2 is FQNEAQ in the germline V gene. V lost 2 bases, J lost 5 bases, and 27 bases lay in between. The CDR3 runs to 20 residues. The DNA of the CDR3 is TGTGCCAGCAGCTTATACCCCGCCGGGACAGCCCTGGAGGGAACCGGGGAGCTGTTTTTT. It is translated as CASSLYPAGTALEGTGELFF. Drawing the rest from reference TRBV7-8 and TRBJ2-2, the complete variable domain is GAGVSQSPRYKVAKRGQDVALRCDPISGHVSLFWYQQALGQGPEFLTYFQNEAQLDKSGLPSDRFFAERPEGSVSTLKIQRTQQEDSAVYLCASSLYPAGTALEGTGELFFGEGSRLTVL.

This clone was recorded once. The chain carries TRBV29-1 and TRBJ2-5; 9 bases align to TRBD1. V shed 3 bases, J shed 5 bases, and the junction held 7 bases outside the gene matches. CDR3 length equals 14 residues. Germline V lookup: CDR1 SQVTM, CDR2 ANQGSEA. DNA of the CDR3: TGCAGCGTTGAGTCCGACAGGGGGAGGGAGACCCAGTACTTC. This encodes CSVESDRGRETQYF.

This chain joins TRBV22-1 and TRBJ2-2; the table calls TRBD1, which could not be checked here. TRBV22-1 is a pseudogene segment. The CDR3 is made up of 17 amino acids. The CDR3 is CPGSDLNGGGTTGELFF. The DNA for the CDR3 is TGTCCTGGGAGCGATTTGAATGGAGGGGGCACCACCGGGGAGCTGTTTTTT.

The chain is built from TRBV2 and TRBJ2-5; TRBD2 is a possible D gene (5 bases). CDR3 size: 15 residues. Germline V CDR1 and CDR2: SNHLY, FYNNEI. Deletions cut 2 bases from V and 2 bases from J, with 12 bases between. In DNA, the CDR3 is TGTGCCAGCAGTGAATGGGCGGGCGTACAAGAGACCCAGTACTTC. It translates to CASSEWAGVQETQYF.

The CDR3 sequence is CASSFSAAVKRPLVLETQYF. In DNA, the CDR3 is TGTGCCAGCAGTTTTTCAGCGGCGGTAAAAAGGCCTTTGGTATTAGAGACCCAGTACTTC. The V call is TRBV27, the J call TRBJ2-5; D possibly corresponds to TRBD2 (5 bases). Germline CDR1 is MNHEY and CDR2 is SMNVEV (reference sequence). V lost 3 bases and J 4 bases, leaving 30 bases between the germline ends. The CDR3 has 20 amino acids.

The rearrangement uses TRBV5-8 and TRBJ2-7; 10 bases fit TRBD1. The CDR3 runs to 14 residues. Germline CDR1 is SGHTS and CDR2 is YDEGEE. Losses at the gene ends were 4 bases for V and 6 bases for J; bases not matched to a gene: 7. Here the CDR3 DNA reads TGTGCCAGCAGCCGGAGGGACAGGGGTTTCGAGCAGTACTTC. It encodes CASSRRDRGFEQYF.

The chain employs TRBV5-1 and TRBJ2-1; a weak D match, TRBD1 (5 bases). The CDR3 is made up of 15 amino acids. Germline assignment: CDR1 SGHRS and CDR2 YFSETQ. Trimming removed 0 bases from V and 10 bases from J, with 17 bases in between. The DNA of the CDR3 is TGCGCCAGCAGCTTGGAAGGCGGAGCGAACAGGGAGCAGTTCTTC. Residues: CASSLEGGANREQFF.

The chain links TRBV2 to TRBJ1-3; 7 positions agree with TRBD1. Germline V gene lookup returns CDR1 SNHLY and CDR2 FYNNEI. The junction had 4 bases not matched to a gene; V was cut back by 5 bases and J by 0 bases. There are 15 residues in the CDR3. CDR3 sequence reads: CASSLDRASGNTIYF. CDR3 coding DNA: TGTGCCAGCAGTCTTGACAGGGCCTCTGGAAACACCATATATTTT.

This chain joins TRBV5-1 and TRBJ2-6, with D possibly being TRBD2 (5 bases). Between the trimmed V and J ends, which lost 4 bases and 0 bases, there was a span of 5 bases. Germline CDR1 reads SGHRS; CDR2 reads YFSETQ. This CDR3 contains 14 residues. CDR3 loop: CASSRGSGANVLTF. CDR3 sequence (DNA): TGCGCCAGCAGCCGGGGCTCTGGGGCCAACGTCCTGACTTTC.

This chain joins TRBV18 and TRBJ1-1; possible D gene TRBD1, 6 bases. Looked up from germline, CDR1 is KGHSH and CDR2 is LQKENI. CDR3 length: 16 residues. V shed 1 base and J shed 2 bases, with 14 bases lying between them. The CDR3 nucleotides read TGTGCCAGCTCACCACTGGCAGGGGTTGGAAACACTGAAGCTTTCTTT. Translated, it gives CASSPLAGVGNTEAFF.

V gene TRBV19 combines with J gene TRBJ1-4, with TRBD1 as a possible D gene (6 bases). V gave up 4 bases and J gave up 4 bases, with 13 bases separating them. In germline, CDR1 is LNHDA, CDR2 SQIVND (reference sequence). The CDR3 sequence is 15 residues long. Here the CDR3 reads CASSKQGIDNEKLFF. For the CDR3, the DNA is TGTGCCAGTAGTAAACAGGGAATCGATAATGAAAAACTGTTTTTT. Supplemented by reference TRBV19 and TRBJ1-4, the full variable domain reads DGGITQSPKYLFRKEGQNVTLSCEQNLNHDAMYWYRQDPGQGLRLIYYSQIVNDFQKGDIAEGYSVSREKKESFPLTVTSAQKNPTAFYLCASSKQGIDNEKLFFGSGTQLSVL.

This clone was found once. The rearrangement uses TRBV27 and TRBJ1-4; the D is unclear. Germline assignment: CDR1 MNHEY and CDR2 SMNVEV (reference sequence). The CDR3 covers 15 residues. V was clipped by 6 bases and J by 8 bases, with 19 bases between them. CDR3 sequence: CASSYAGRLGEKLFF. CDR3 DNA sequence: TGTGCCAGCAGCTACGCGGGTCGGTTAGGCGAAAAACTGTTTTTT.